The rows below give T cell receptor beta chains drawn from one sample of a study of blood T cell repertoires in COVID-19. The method was immunoSEQ multiplex PCR; TCRdb's version includes in-frame clones alone and lacks a portion of them. The sample consists of around 78,000 clones, 75% to 90% of them appearing once. Sequenced: peripheral blood. Receptors originate from a man in his fifties with active or convalescent COVID-19. The conserved cysteine and the conserved F or W are not part of the CDR3 here. A D gene is named only where the DNA matches it firmly.

v_call	d_call	j_call	cdr3_aa
TRBV19	.	TRBJ2-2	ASSILADNTGELF
TRBV9	.	TRBJ2-7	ASSVASGVDYEQY
TRBV27	TRBD1	TRBJ2-2	ASSLWGQGPPGELF
TRBV5-1	.	TRBJ2-1	ASSFFVDNEQF
TRBV6-6	TRBD1	TRBJ2-7	ASSYDPGGPYEQY
TRBV30	TRBD1	TRBJ2-1	ARDRVPYNEQF
TRBV5-1	.	TRBJ1-5	ASSPQGSNQPQH
TRBV3-1/TRBV3-2	TRBD2	TRBJ2-5	ASSQRRGGEETQY
TRBV12-3/TRBV12-4	.	TRBJ2-1	ASSLHNEQF
TRBV10-1	.	TRBJ2-7	ASSTGVGYEQY
TRBV27	TRBD1	TRBJ2-3	ASSVRGTGAPDTQY
TRBV18	TRBD2	TRBJ2-1	ASSPGLAGRMTYNEQF
TRBV5-1	TRBD2	TRBJ2-5	ASSRTGTSVYGETQY
TRBV3-1/TRBV3-2	.	TRBJ2-7	ASSQVLGGEQY
TRBV5-1	.	TRBJ1-1	ASSFAGAGTEAF
TRBV19	TRBD2	TRBJ2-1	ASSMASGSTYNEQF
TRBV5-1	.	TRBJ2-1	ASSSISGSSYNEQF
TRBV5-1	.	TRBJ2-3	ASSYGTSTDTQY
TRBV30	.	TRBJ1-4	AWRYRAGEKLF
TRBV10-3	.	TRBJ2-3	AIAGGSDTQY
TRBV5-4	.	TRBJ2-1	ASSLDRISYNEQF
TRBV3-1/TRBV3-2	.	TRBJ2-3	ASSQDMRNTDTQY
TRBV28	.	TRBJ1-1	ASLTQGTEAF
TRBV27	TRBD2	TRBJ2-7	ASSYSITSGPVSEQY
TRBV30	TRBD1	TRBJ2-7	AWSRTSTGTGNYEQY
TRBV30	.	TRBJ2-5	ACSRGWGETQY
TRBV28	.	TRBJ1-1	ASSVQGNTEAF
TRBV4-2	TRBD2	TRBJ2-7	ASSRDLAGGFYEQY
TRBV2	TRBD1	TRBJ1-2	ASRPGQGAGYGYT
TRBV18	.	TRBJ1-2	ASSPVEGVDYGYT
TRBV29-1	.	TRBJ2-3	SVEGYGGGTDTQY
TRBV23-1	.	TRBJ2-7	ASSQPGDWDYEQY
TRBV19	TRBD1	TRBJ1-2	ASSTSRDRRNYGYT
TRBV11-2	.	TRBJ2-5	ASSLNPGGYQETQY
TRBV30	.	TRBJ1-3	AWSRGGGYTGNTIY
TRBV2	.	TRBJ2-7	ASSSARGPRKQY
TRBV25-1	.	TRBJ1-3	ASRSTGNSGNTIY
TRBV23-1	.	TRBJ1-2	ASSQTPGKGDYGYT
TRBV12-5	TRBD1	TRBJ2-6	ASGLVLSGGLSGANVLT
TRBV11-3	.	TRBJ1-1	ASSLNRDTEAF
TRBV19	.	TRBJ2-7	ATRNPRSAGEQY
TRBV2	TRBD1	TRBJ1-2	ASARDRGRVYGYT
TRBV7-9	TRBD2	TRBJ2-1	ASSPGGSYNEQF
TRBV10-1	.	TRBJ1-1	ASSVGVRTEAF
TRBV5-4	TRBD2	TRBJ2-7	ASSTGLAGAPYEQY
TRBV14	.	TRBJ1-4	ASSRHAGGTNEKLF
TRBV11-2	.	TRBJ2-3	ASSPSADTQY
TRBV28	.	TRBJ1-2	ATGGAYGYT
TRBV9	TRBD1	TRBJ2-3	ASSVAGGGTDTQY
TRBV11-3	TRBD2	TRBJ2-7	ASSLEGTSVSEQY
TRBV28	TRBD2	TRBJ2-3	ASSLAGLAGAGDTQY
TRBV3-1/TRBV3-2	.	TRBJ2-7	ASSQERTWDTQGNEQY
TRBV10-3	TRBD2	TRBJ2-4	AISEGDTSGSKNIQY
TRBV5-4	.	TRBJ2-3	ASSNRENTDTQY